This T cell receptor beta chain emerged from a study of identifying expanded T cells in peripheral blood. Study-wide results and caveats: Variance in clone template counts between approximately two-week samples significantly increased with total template count across all healthy donors.

Regarding this clone: What it binds is not known.

Trimming cost V 3 bases and J 4 bases; bases outside gene matches: 8. The CDR3 length is 15 residues. Germline lookup yields CDR1 SGDLS and CDR2 YYNGEE. Using immunoSEQ multiplex PCR, the repertoire was profiled, and TCRdb retains in-frame clones only, with some absent. The sample consists of about 100,000 clones, 85% to 90% of them appearing once. Source material: blood. The sequence came from a person aged 18-70 years in good health. V and J are TRBV9 and TRBJ1-2, with 8 nucleotides matching TRBD1. The CDR3 protein is CASSALSGQGYGYTF. For the CDR3, the DNA is TGTGCCAGCAGCGCCCTATCAGGACAGGGCTATGGCTACACCTTC. The full variable domain, rest sourced from reference TRBV9 and TRBJ1-2, is DSGVTQTPKHLITATGQRVTLRCSPRSGDLSVYWYQQSLDQGLQFLIQYYNGEERAKGNILERFSAQQFPDLHSELNLSSLELGDSALYFCASSALSGQGYGYTFGSGTRLTVV.